Listed below are T cell receptor beta chains from one sample, sequenced in a study of shared clonotypes between healthy human individuals. Method: immunoSEQ multiplex PCR; TCRdb's copy keeps in-frame clones and lacks some. Of some 2,500,000 clones listed, 90% to 95% were seen once; the top ten hold roughly 0.36%. The sequencing input was naive CD4+ T cells from PBMCs. The receptors here all came from a man aged 18 to 35 in good health. Some clones in this sample may be carry-over from other donors' samples. Both conserved end residues are part of each CDR3. D genes are given only for firm matches. Only some rows state a clone size, as once, few, many or a class for expanded clones.

V gene: TRBV19
D gene: NA
clone size: NA
J gene: TRBJ1-2
CDR3 protein: CASSIAQGRRRGYTF
CDR3 DNA: TGTGCCAGTAGTATTGCCCAGGGACGGCGGCGGGGCTACACCTTC

V gene: TRBV19
D gene: TRBD2
clone size: NA
J gene: TRBJ2-2
CDR3 protein: CASSLAGSNTGELFF
CDR3 DNA: TGTGCCAGTAGTCTAGCGGGATCGAACACCGGGGAGCTGTTTTTT

V gene: TRBV5-6
D gene: TRBD1
clone size: NA
J gene: TRBJ1-1
CDR3 protein: CASSSGQGFTEAFF
CDR3 DNA: TGTGCCAGCAGCTCAGGACAGGGATTTACTGAAGCTTTCTTT

V gene: TRBV28
D gene: TRBD1
clone size: NA
J gene: TRBJ1-5
CDR3 protein: CASSSAGGRIQPQHF
CDR3 DNA: TGTGCCAGCAGTTCCGCAGGGGGCAGGATTCAGCCCCAGCATTTT

V gene: TRBV15
D gene: TRBD1
clone size: NA
J gene: TRBJ1-4
CDR3 protein: CATSGTGNEKLFF
CDR3 DNA: TGTGCCACCTCCGGGACAGGGAATGAAAAACTGTTTTTT

V gene: TRBV9
D gene: NA
clone size: once
J gene: TRBJ2-1
CDR3 protein: CASSVGKGNNEQFF
CDR3 DNA: TGTGCCAGCAGCGTAGGTAAAGGGAACAATGAGCAGTTCTTC

V gene: TRBV30
D gene: TRBD1
clone size: NA
J gene: TRBJ1-1
CDR3 protein: CACLGTAKGGTEAFF
CDR3 DNA: TGTGCCTGCCTAGGGACAGCGAAAGGGGGTACTGAAGCTTTCTTT

V gene: TRBV7-9
D gene: NA
clone size: NA
J gene: TRBJ2-2
CDR3 protein: CASSLEGAAGELFF
CDR3 DNA: TGTGCCAGCAGCTTAGAAGGAGCCGCCGGGGAGCTGTTTTTT

V gene: TRBV6-5
D gene: NA
clone size: once
J gene: TRBJ1-2
CDR3 protein: CASSYEGRGYGYTF
CDR3 DNA: TGTGCCAGCAGTTACGAGGGCCGAGGCTATGGCTACACCTTC

V gene: TRBV5-1
D gene: NA
clone size: few
J gene: TRBJ1-1
CDR3 protein: CASSFMENTEAFF
CDR3 DNA: TGCGCCAGCAGCTTTATGGAGAACACTGAAGCTTTCTTT

V gene: TRBV28
D gene: TRBD1
clone size: NA
J gene: TRBJ2-7
CDR3 protein: CASTSPPSGGTPHF
CDR3 DNA: TGTGCCAGCACTTCTCCCCCGTCAGGGGGCACCCCCCACTTC

V gene: TRBV4-2
D gene: NA
clone size: NA
J gene: TRBJ2-1
CDR3 protein: CASSQESFAEGGSSYNEQFF
CDR3 DNA: TGTGCCAGCAGCCAAGAGTCTTTTGCAGAGGGAGGAAGCTCCTACAATGAGCAGTTCTTC

V gene: TRBV19
D gene: TRBD2
clone size: once
J gene: TRBJ2-3
CDR3 protein: CASSMGSGSGTQYF
CDR3 DNA: TGTGCCAGTAGTATGGGGAGCGGGAGCGGTACGCAGTATTTT

V gene: TRBV18
D gene: NA
clone size: NA
J gene: TRBJ2-2
CDR3 protein: CASSPGALANTGELFF
CDR3 DNA: TGTGCCAGCTCACCCGGAGCACTTGCGAACACCGGGGAGCTGTTTTTT

V gene: TRBV7-2
D gene: NA
clone size: NA
J gene: TRBJ2-3
CDR3 protein: CASGPRLVSDTQYF
CDR3 DNA: TGTGCCAGCGGGCCAAGGTTAGTTTCAGATACGCAGTATTTT

V gene: TRBV5-4
D gene: TRBD1
clone size: NA
J gene: TRBJ1-4
CDR3 protein: CASSLGQGYATNEKLFF
CDR3 DNA: TGTGCCAGCAGCTTGGGACAGGGGTATGCAACTAATGAAAAACTGTTTTTT

V gene: TRBV5-1
D gene: NA
clone size: NA
J gene: TRBJ1-1
CDR3 protein: CASSLDGVRGTEAFF
CDR3 DNA: TGCGCCAGCAGCTTGGATGGGGTTAGGGGAACTGAAGCTTTCTTT

V gene: TRBV15
D gene: NA
clone size: once
J gene: TRBJ2-5
CDR3 protein: CATSRDLQETQYF
CDR3 DNA: TGTGCCACCAGCAGAGATCTCCAAGAGACCCAGTACTTC

V gene: TRBV19
D gene: NA
clone size: NA
J gene: TRBJ2-1
CDR3 protein: CASSSLGYEQFF
CDR3 DNA: TGTGCCAGTAGTTCCCTAGGGTATGAGCAGTTCTTC

V gene: TRBV10-3
D gene: TRBD2
clone size: NA
J gene: TRBJ2-1
CDR3 protein: CAISDWGTSFNNEQFF
CDR3 DNA: TGTGCCATCAGTGATTGGGGGACTAGCTTTAACAATGAGCAGTTCTTC

V gene: TRBV5-4
D gene: NA
clone size: NA
J gene: TRBJ2-5
CDR3 protein: CASSGIGVVETQYF
CDR3 DNA: TGTGCCAGCAGCGGCATAGGCGTTGTAGAGACCCAGTACTTC

V gene: TRBV5-1
D gene: NA
clone size: once
J gene: TRBJ2-2
CDR3 protein: CASGQTGELFF
CDR3 DNA: TGCGCCAGCGGACAAACCGGGGAGCTGTTTTTT

V gene: TRBV7-2
D gene: NA
clone size: NA
J gene: TRBJ1-2
CDR3 protein: CASSLGAPFFNYGYTF
CDR3 DNA: TGTGCCAGCAGCTTAGGGGCGCCGTTCTTCAACTATGGCTACACCTTC

V gene: TRBV7-6
D gene: TRBD2
clone size: NA
J gene: TRBJ2-7
CDR3 protein: CASSRPPSGDTYEQYF
CDR3 DNA: TGTGCCAGCAGTCGCCCCCCTAGCGGGGACACCTACGAGCAGTACTTC

V gene: TRBV4-3
D gene: TRBD2
clone size: NA
J gene: TRBJ2-3
CDR3 protein: CASSPNPASGSGTRWNTQYF
CDR3 DNA: TGCGCCAGCAGCCCCAATCCGGCTAGCGGGAGTGGGACGAGGTGGAATACGCAGTATTTT

V gene: TRBV9
D gene: TRBD2
clone size: NA
J gene: TRBJ2-4
CDR3 protein: CASSPPGLAGIQYF
CDR3 DNA: TGTGCCAGCAGCCCTCCGGGACTAGCGGGCATTCAGTACTTC

V gene: TRBV6-4
D gene: TRBD1
clone size: once
J gene: TRBJ1-5
CDR3 protein: CASTPGGTGGWSNQPQHF
CDR3 DNA: TGTGCCAGCACGCCGGGAGGGACAGGGGGCTGGAGCAATCAGCCCCAGCATTTT

V gene: TRBV11-1
D gene: TRBD1
clone size: NA
J gene: TRBJ1-1
CDR3 protein: CASSLENRGREAFF
CDR3 DNA: TGTGCCAGCAGCTTAGAAAACAGGGGTCGTGAAGCTTTCTTT

V gene: TRBV4-2
D gene: NA
clone size: once
J gene: TRBJ2-5
CDR3 protein: CASSPRRGRETQYF
CDR3 DNA: TGTGCCAGCAGTCCTAGGAGGGGGAGGGAGACCCAGTACTTC

V gene: TRBV30
D gene: NA
clone size: NA
J gene: TRBJ1-4
CDR3 protein: CAWGGSGEKLFF
CDR3 DNA: TGTGCCTGGGGGGGGAGTGGCGAAAAACTGTTTTTT

V gene: TRBV25-1
D gene: NA
clone size: NA
J gene: TRBJ2-7
CDR3 protein: CASSAPGTKSYEQYF
CDR3 DNA: TGTGCCAGCAGTGCCCCCGGGACAAAGTCCTACGAGCAGTACTTC

V gene: TRBV29-1
D gene: TRBD1
clone size: NA
J gene: TRBJ2-5
CDR3 protein: CSIQGGEETQYF
CDR3 DNA: TGCAGCATACAGGGGGGAGAAGAGACCCAGTACTTC

V gene: TRBV10-3
D gene: TRBD1
clone size: NA
J gene: TRBJ2-2
CDR3 protein: CAISGTGGNGELFF
CDR3 DNA: TGTGCCATCAGTGGGACAGGGGGCAACGGGGAGCTGTTTTTT

V gene: TRBV11-3
D gene: NA
clone size: NA
J gene: TRBJ2-2
CDR3 protein: CASSQRDGTNTGELFF
CDR3 DNA: TGTGCCAGCAGCCAACGGGACGGAACGAACACCGGGGAGCTGTTTTTT

V gene: TRBV2
D gene: TRBD1
clone size: NA
J gene: TRBJ2-7
CDR3 protein: CASRAGQGAPGQYF
CDR3 DNA: TGTGCCAGCAGAGCGGGACAGGGGGCCCCCGGGCAGTACTTC

V gene: TRBV6-1
D gene: NA
clone size: NA
J gene: TRBJ1-5
CDR3 protein: CASSEFDGRGGPQHF
CDR3 DNA: TGTGCCAGCAGTGAATTTGATGGCCGCGGCGGACCCCAGCATTTT

V gene: TRBV7-2
D gene: TRBD2
clone size: NA
J gene: TRBJ2-5
CDR3 protein: CASSLAAGVQVAETQYF
CDR3 DNA: TGTGCCAGCAGCTTAGCAGCGGGAGTACAGGTGGCAGAGACCCAGTACTTC

V gene: TRBV6-5
D gene: NA
clone size: NA
J gene: TRBJ1-3
CDR3 protein: CASSAYRRAGNTIYF
CDR3 DNA: TGTGCCAGCAGCGCTTACAGGAGGGCTGGAAACACCATATATTTT

V gene: TRBV7-6
D gene: NA
clone size: once
J gene: TRBJ2-1
CDR3 protein: CASSLLGGPTYNEQFF
CDR3 DNA: TGTGCCAGCAGCTTGTTAGGGGGGCCGACCTACAATGAGCAGTTCTTC

V gene: TRBV19
D gene: NA
clone size: NA
J gene: TRBJ2-1
CDR3 protein: CASSILAGPRSYNEQFF
CDR3 DNA: TGTGCCAGTAGTATATTGGCAGGGCCAAGATCCTACAATGAGCAGTTCTTC

V gene: TRBV9
D gene: NA
clone size: few
J gene: TRBJ1-2
CDR3 protein: CASSPISGLGYTF
CDR3 DNA: TGTGCCAGCAGCCCTATATCAGGGCTCGGCTACACCTTC

V gene: TRBV7-8
D gene: NA
clone size: NA
J gene: TRBJ2-5
CDR3 protein: CASSPGRNRLETQYF
CDR3 DNA: TGTGCCAGCAGCCCGGGGAGGAATCGGTTAGAGACCCAGTACTTC

V gene: TRBV28
D gene: NA
clone size: NA
J gene: TRBJ1-2
CDR3 protein: CASSLFGEVRGYTF
CDR3 DNA: TGTGCCAGCAGTTTATTCGGGGAAGTGCGGGGCTACACCTTC

V gene: TRBV6-6
D gene: NA
clone size: NA
J gene: TRBJ2-7
CDR3 protein: CASSATGFTYEQYF
CDR3 DNA: TGTGCCAGCAGTGCAACAGGTTTTACCTACGAGCAGTACTTC

V gene: TRBV7-9
D gene: NA
clone size: NA
J gene: TRBJ1-1
CDR3 protein: CASSQDLTEAFF
CDR3 DNA: TGTGCCAGCAGCCAGGACCTCACTGAAGCTTTCTTT

V gene: TRBV6-5
D gene: NA
clone size: NA
J gene: TRBJ1-2
CDR3 protein: CASSYSRESVYGYTF
CDR3 DNA: TGTGCCAGCAGTTACTCGAGGGAGTCGGTGTATGGCTACACCTTC

V gene: TRBV20-1
D gene: NA
clone size: NA
J gene: TRBJ2-1
CDR3 protein: CSASSREQFF
CDR3 DNA: TGCAGTGCTAGTTCCCGAGAGCAGTTCTTC

V gene: TRBV2
D gene: TRBD2
clone size: NA
J gene: TRBJ2-5
CDR3 protein: CASSDAGVAGRDF
CDR3 DNA: TGTGCCAGCAGTGACGCTGGGGTAGCGGGCCGGGACTTC

V gene: TRBV30
D gene: TRBD1
clone size: NA
J gene: TRBJ1-2
CDR3 protein: CACSWTGINYGYTF
CDR3 DNA: TGTGCCTGCTCCTGGACAGGGATTAACTATGGCTACACCTTC

V gene: TRBV5-1
D gene: NA
clone size: NA
J gene: TRBJ2-3
CDR3 protein: CASSLLGGSTDTQYF
CDR3 DNA: TGCGCCAGCAGCTTGCTGGGCGGGAGCACAGATACGCAGTATTTT

V gene: TRBV28
D gene: NA
clone size: NA
J gene: TRBJ2-7
CDR3 protein: CASSLQGLGTHEQYF
CDR3 DNA: TGTGCCAGCAGTTTACAGGGACTTGGTACCCACGAGCAGTACTTC

V gene: TRBV9
D gene: NA
clone size: NA
J gene: TRBJ2-3
CDR3 protein: CASSAGPRNGDTDTQYF
CDR3 DNA: TGTGCCAGCAGCGCCGGACCTAGGAACGGGGACACAGATACGCAGTATTTT